This TCR beta chain appears in the sequencing data of a study of blood T cell repertoires in COVID-19. The length of the CDR3 is 14 residues. Germline CDR1 is SEHNR and CDR2 is FQNEAQ (reference sequence). V dropped 4 bases and J dropped 1; count of bases not matched to a gene: 2. The method was immunoSEQ multiplex PCR; TCRdb's version includes in-frame clones alone and lacks a portion of them. This sample has about 68,000 clones, with more than 85% found just once. This clone was found once. Material for sequencing was peripheral blood. This chain joins TRBV7-9 and TRBJ2-3; TRBD1 agrees at 7 bases. The receptor comes from a man between 45 and 60 years old with COVID-19, enrolled during active disease. The CDR3 DNA reads as TGTGCCAGCAGCTCCGGGACAGGCACAGATACGCAGTATTTT. This translates into CASSSGTGTDTQYF. The full variable domain, rest sourced from reference TRBV7-9 and TRBJ2-3, is DTGVSQNPRHKITKRGQNVTFRCDPISEHNRLYWYRQTLGQGPEFLTYFQNEAQLEKSRLLSDRFSAERPKGSFSTLEIQRTEQGDSAMYLCASSSGTGTDTQYFGPGTRLTVL.